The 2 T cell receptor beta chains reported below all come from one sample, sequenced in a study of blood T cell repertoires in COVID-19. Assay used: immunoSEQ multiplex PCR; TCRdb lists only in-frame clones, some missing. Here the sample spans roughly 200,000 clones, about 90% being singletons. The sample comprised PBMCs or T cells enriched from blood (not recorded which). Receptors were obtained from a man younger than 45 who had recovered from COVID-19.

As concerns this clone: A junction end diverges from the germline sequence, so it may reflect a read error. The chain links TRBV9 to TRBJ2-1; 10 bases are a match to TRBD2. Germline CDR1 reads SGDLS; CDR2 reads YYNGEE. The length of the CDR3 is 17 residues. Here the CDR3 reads CARSGGGLGASYNEQFF. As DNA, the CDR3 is TGTGCCCGCAGCGGGGGGGGTTTGGGGGCCTCCTACAATGAGCAGTTCTTC.

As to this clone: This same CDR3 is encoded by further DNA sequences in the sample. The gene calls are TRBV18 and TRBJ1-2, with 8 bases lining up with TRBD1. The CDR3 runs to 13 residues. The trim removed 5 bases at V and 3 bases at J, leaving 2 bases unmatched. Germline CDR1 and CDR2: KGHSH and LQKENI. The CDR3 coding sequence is TGTGCCAGCTCAGGACAGGGTGACTATGGCTACACCTTC. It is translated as CASSGQGDYGYTF.